These 24 T cell receptor beta chains share one sample of origin, sequenced in a study of spatial heterogeneity in lung cancer (dated by TCRdb to the late 2010s). Library preparation employed 5' RACE. Sequencing took place on a NextSeq 500. The public reads were reprocessed in TCRdb via fastp at Q25 and MiXCR, keeping in-frame beta chains. Records with the same CDR3 protein are collapsed into one entry carrying the most frequent genes and DNA. Counted in this sample were about 50,000 distinct CDR3 sequences; 7.5% to 9% of them appeared once. The biggest ten clones account for about 13% of the sample. Taken with the paper, the label for time point translates to: sample taken at primary tumor resection. Without any cell sorting, TCR sequencing was performed on whole RNA extracted either from tumor and nontumor lung tissue or from cryopreserved PBMC samples. The sequences come from PBMCs, collected at surgery. These receptors were taken from a female donor with early-stage non-small cell lung cancer.

The gene calls are TRBV6-2 or TRBV6-3 and TRBJ2-2; D not resolved. Germline V gives CDR1 MNHEY, CDR2 SVGEGT. Deletions cut 2 bases from V and 2 bases from J, with 9 bases between. CDR3 length: 15 residues. The CDR3 protein is CASSYRASNTGELFF. The CDR3 nucleotides are TGTGCCAGCAGTTACCGGGCCAGTAACACCGGGGAGCTGTTTTTT.

The genes are TRBV11-2 and TRBJ2-7; D assignment may be TRBD1 or TRBD2 (5 bases each). Per the germline V gene, CDR1 is SGHAT and CDR2 is FQNNGV. The V and J ends lost 1 base and 2 bases respectively, with 9 bases between them. The CDR3 runs to 14 residues. CDR3 amino acids: CASSLGGGAYEQYF. The CDR3 DNA sequence: TGTGCCAGCAGCTTAGGTGGGGGAGCCTACGAGCAGTACTTC. Together with reference TRBV11-2 and TRBJ2-7, the CDR3 gives the full variable domain: EAGVAQSPRYKIIEKRQSVAFWCNPISGHATLYWYQQILGQGPKLLIQFQNNGVVDDSQLPKDRFSAERLKGVDSTLKIQPAKLEDSAVYLCASSLGGGAYEQYFGPGTRLTVT.

About this clonotype itself: At one of its ends the junction is not consistent with the germline gene, which may arise from a read error. This sequence joins TRBV4-3 and TRBJ1-2; a possible D gene is TRBD1 (5 bases). The CDR3 runs 14 residues. Germline V gene sequence: CDR1 LGHNA, CDR2 YSLEER. Written as DNA, the CDR3 is TGCACCAGCAGCCAAGATCGACAGAACTATGGCTACACCTTC. Its protein product is CTSSQDRQNYGYTF.

In its sample, this clonotype was seen a few times. The chain uses TRBV18 and TRBJ1-2; 11 bases are a match to TRBD1. The CDR3 has 17 amino acids. Germline values: CDR1 KGHSH, CDR2 LQKENI. V lost 3 bases to trimming and J lost 2 bases; unmatched junction nucleotides: 8. The CDR3 sequence is CASSPGTGGQKNYGYTF. As DNA, the CDR3 is TGTGCCAGCTCACCCGGGACAGGGGGGCAGAAAAACTATGGCTACACCTTC.

This clonotype was counted ten times or more. The rearrangement uses TRBV11-2 and TRBJ2-7, with a possible D match to TRBD1 (5 bases). This CDR3 spans 16 amino acids. V was shortened by 1 base and J by 5 bases, with 18 bases between the two germline ends. Germline CDR1 and CDR2: SGHAT and FQNNGV. DNA of the CDR3: TGTGCCAGCAGCTTAGTCTCTGGGGCCAATTTCAACGAGCAGTACTTC. Its translation: CASSLVSGANFNEQYF.

J is TRBJ2-7 and V is TRBV6-1; weak D call: TRBD2 (6 bases). V shed 5 bases and J shed 1 base, with 12 bases lying between them. Germline loops: CDR1 MNHNS, CDR2 SASEGT. The CDR3 runs 14 residues. In nucleotides, the CDR3 is TGTGCCAGCAGTAGCAGGCGGGATTCCTACGAGCAGTACTTC. Its protein is CASSSRRDSYEQYF.

This clonotype was seen a handful of times. V and J are TRBV7-2 and TRBJ1-1, with no clear D. This CDR3 contains 14 residues. CDR1 and CDR2 from the germline V gene are SGHTA and FQGNSA. V was cut by 2 bases and J by 1 base, with 8 bases left in between. CDR3 in amino acids: CASSLLPENTEAFF. CDR3 bases: TGTGCCAGCAGCTTATTGCCGGAGAACACTGAAGCTTTCTTT.

This clonotype was seen at least ten times. CDR3 DNA sequence: TGTGCCAGCAGCTATGGGGGGGGGTTTCGCACAGATACGCAGTATTTT. Translated, it gives CASSYGGGFRTDTQYF. The genes are TRBV7-2 and TRBJ2-3; 7 bases match TRBD2. The CDR3 is made up of 16 amino acids. Germline CDR1 is SGHTA and CDR2 is FQGNSA. V trimming: 4 bases; J trimming: 1 base; junction bases outside the gene matches: 8.

This clonotype has just a few counts. This sequence joins TRBV11-2 and TRBJ2-3, with D possibly being TRBD1 (7 bases). V was trimmed by 4 bases and J by 6 bases, leaving 14 bases between them. The germline CDR1 and CDR2 sequences are SGHAT and FQNNGV. The CDR3 is made up of 14 amino acids. The CDR3 DNA reads as TGTGCCAGCAGCTCCCAGGGGGGTTCGGATACGCAGTATTTT. Translated, it gives CASSSQGGSDTQYF.

This clonotype was picked up a small number of times. The J gene is TRBJ2-3, the V gene TRBV7-9; D is undetermined. V shed 5 bases and J shed 0 bases, with 9 bases lying between them. The CDR3 length is 14 residues. The germline V gene encodes CDR1 SEHNR and CDR2 FQNEAQ (reference sequence). The CDR3 loop reads CASSASLSTDTQYF. The CDR3 coding sequence is TGTGCCAGCAGCGCTAGTCTAAGCACAGATACGCAGTATTTT.

In its sample, this clonotype was seen a few times. This chain uses TRBV7-8 with TRBJ2-5; TRBD2 matches at 8 bases. J gave up 5 bases and V 5 bases, and 7 bases lay outside the gene matches. Germline lookup yields CDR1 SGHVS and CDR2 FQNEAQ. The CDR3 extends over 14 amino acids. CDR3 nucleotide sequence: TGTGCCAGCAGCCGGGGGGGCCCAAGTGAGACCCAGTACTTC. Residues: CASSRGGPSETQYF.

This clonotype was observed many times. The V and J genes are TRBV7-3 and TRBJ2-1, with D possibly being TRBD2 (6 bases). Between the trimmed V and J ends, which lost 5 bases and 10 bases, there was a span of 15 bases. The CDR3 length is 13 residues. Germline loops: CDR1 SGHTA, CDR2 FQGTGA. Here the CDR3 reads CASSAQTRHEQFF. CDR3 DNA: TGTGCCAGCAGCGCCCAGACTAGGCACGAGCAGTTCTTC. Full variable domain (outside the CDR3, taken from reference TRBV7-3 and TRBJ2-1): GAGVSQTPSNKVTEKGKYVELRCDPISGHTALYWYRQSLGQGPEFLIYFQGTGAADDSGLPNDRFFAVRPEGSVSTLKIQRTERGDSAVYLCASSAQTRHEQFFGPGTRLTVL.

J is TRBJ2-1 and V is TRBV7-3, with D possibly TRBD1 on 5 matching bases. The CDR3 is 15 residues long. Trimming pared 2 bases from V and 4 bases from J, leaving 12 bases between. Germline CDR1 and CDR2: SGHTA and FQGTGA. CDR3 loop: CASSLGFGAYNEQFF. The CDR3 bases are TGTGCCAGCAGCTTAGGTTTTGGGGCATACAATGAGCAGTTCTTC.

The sample holds many counts of this clonotype. The chain uses TRBV30 and TRBJ1-1; D remains unclear. V lost 4 bases to trimming and J lost 0 bases, with 9 bases between them. Germline V gene data show CDR1 as GTSNPN and CDR2 as SVGIG (reference sequence). The CDR3 totals 13 residues. The DNA for the CDR3 is TGTGCCTGGAATCGGGCGCTGAACACTGAAGCTTTCTTT. It codes for CAWNRALNTEAFF.

Only a few counts were recorded for this clonotype. This chain joins TRBV10-3 and TRBJ2-7; TRBD1 agrees at 11 bases. V was clipped by 6 bases and J by 5 bases; unmatched bases: 6. This CDR3 contains 14 residues. Per the germline V gene, CDR1 is ENHRY and CDR2 is SYGVKD. DNA of the CDR3: TGTGCCATCAGCCCGGGACAGGGGGTTCACGAGCAGTACTTC. It is translated as CAISPGQGVHEQYF.

The J gene is TRBJ2-7, the V gene TRBV6-1; 8 bases match TRBD1. The germline gives CDR1 MNHNS, CDR2 SASEGT. The junction had 11 bases not matched to a gene; V was cut back by 5 bases and J by 2 bases. This CDR3 is 16 amino acids long. The CDR3 region has the DNA TGTGCCAGCAGTCCAGGGGGCAGGTCGCGTACCTACGAGCAGTACTTC. Residues: CASSPGGRSRTYEQYF.

This clonotype was counted at least ten times. The chain combines TRBV29-1 with TRBJ2-5, with D possibly being TRBD1 or TRBD2 (7 bases each). Germline V gene data show CDR1 as SQVTM and CDR2 as ANQGSEA. The CDR3 has 14 amino acids. DNA of the CDR3: TGCAGAGTGAGCCAGGGGGGGGCACAAGAGACCCAGTACTTC. This encodes CRVSQGGAQETQYF.

This clonotype was picked up many times. The CDR3 sequence is CATSIRGALSRQAFF. Written as DNA, the CDR3 is TGTGCCACCAGTATCCGGGGGGCCCTATCTAGACAAGCTTTCTTT. This rearrangement joins TRBV15 to TRBJ1-1, with a weak D call TRBD1 (6 bases). Germline CDR1 LNHNV, CDR2 YYDKDF (reference sequence). V lost 6 bases and J lost 9, with 23 bases in between. This CDR3 comprises 15 residues. Looking up the rest from reference TRBV15 and TRBJ1-1 gives the full variable domain: DAMVIQNPRYQVTQFGKPVTLSCSQTLNHNVMYWYQQKSSQAPKLLFHYYDKDFNNEADTPDNFQSRRPNTSFCFLDIRSPGLGDTAMYLCATSIRGALSRQAFFGQGTRLTVV.

Worth noting for this clonotype: This may come from a read error, since a much larger clone is one base off. The V and J genes are TRBV7-2 and TRBJ2-5; TRBD1 or TRBD2 may be the D gene (5 bases each). This CDR3 is 14 amino acids long. The germline gives CDR1 SGHTA, CDR2 FQGNSA. The CDR3 DNA follows: TGTGCCAGCAGTCCCCAGGGAGACAAAGAGACCCAGCACTTC. It translates to CASSPQGDKETQHF.

This clonotype was seen only a few times. The gene calls are TRBV18 and TRBJ2-3; D call uncertain. Trimming stripped 3 bases from V and 4 bases from J, with 11 bases between. Germline CDR1 is KGHSH and CDR2 is LQKENI. This CDR3 has 14 amino acids. Written as DNA, the CDR3 is TGTGCCAGCTCACCTTGGGGTTCATCAGATACGCAGTATTTT. Residues: CASSPWGSSDTQYF. Filled out from reference TRBV18 and TRBJ2-3, the complete variable domain reads NAGVMQNPRHLVRRRGQEARLRCSPMKGHSHVYWYRQLPEEGLKFMVYLQKENIIDESGMPKERFSAEFPKEGPSILRIQQVVRGDSAAYFCASSPWGSSDTQYFGPGTRLTVL.

This clonotype came up a few times. The chain links TRBV12-3 or TRBV12-4 to TRBJ2-5; 10 positions agree with TRBD1. J gave up 4 bases and V 8 bases, and 4 bases lay outside the gene matches. The CDR3 contains 13 residues. This CDR3 reads CASSGTGVETQYF. CDR3 sequence (DNA): TGTGCCAGCTCCGGGACAGGGGTAGAGACCCAGTACTTC.

This clonotype was seen many times. The rearrangement links TRBV11-2 to TRBJ2-3; TRBD2 matches 8 bases. CDR1 and CDR2 from the germline V gene are SGHAT and FQNNGV. Losses at the gene ends were 3 bases for V and 5 bases for J; bases not matched to a gene: 1. There are 13 residues in the CDR3. Written as DNA, the CDR3 is TGTGCCAGCAGCTTGGGACTAGTAGATACGCAGTATTTT. Its translation is CASSLGLVDTQYF.

The chain couples TRBV6-2 or TRBV6-3 to TRBJ2-7; 7 bases fit TRBD2. Germline CDR1 MNHEY, CDR2 SVGEGT. This CDR3 comprises 15 residues. V shed 4 bases, J shed 0 bases, and the junction held 6 bases outside the gene matches. CDR3 nucleotides: TGTGCCAGCAGTTTGCTAGCGGTAAACTCCTACGAGCAGTACTTC. It is translated as CASSLLAVNSYEQYF.

V and J are TRBV10-3 and TRBJ2-7, with D uncertain. Germline V CDR1 and CDR2: ENHRY, SYGVKD. The ends were cut back, 4 bases at V and 4 bases at J, with 17 bases in the middle. The CDR3 totals 15 residues. CDR3: CAISGSLWTVYEQYF. The DNA of the CDR3 is TGTGCCATCAGTGGAAGTTTATGGACGGTTTACGAGCAGTACTTC.